These 4 T cell receptor beta chains share one sample of origin, sequenced in a study of neurological immune-mediated disorders. Regarding time point: longitudinal time-point 3. TCRdb re-derived calls from the 5' RACE reads in MiXCR, one entry per CDR3 protein. Here the sample spans around 100,000 distinct CDR3 sequences, 10% to 13% being singletons. The material sequenced was PBMCs. These receptors were taken from a female donor with HTLV-1-associated myelopathy (HAM/TSP).

This clonotype was counted ten times or more. V usage is TRBV20-1 and J usage is TRBJ2-3, with TRBD2 identical over 9 bases. With 0 bases clipped from V and 2 bases from J, the junction kept 9 bases outside the gene matches. Germline V gives CDR1 DFQATT, CDR2 SNEGSKA (reference sequence). CDR3 size: 17 residues. The CDR3 reads CSARDPQRGAYTDTQYF. In nucleotides, the CDR3 is TGCAGTGCTAGAGATCCCCAGCGGGGGGCTTACACAGATACGCAGTATTTT.

This clonotype was seen only a few times. The genes are TRBV4-1 and TRBJ2-5; 10 bases align to TRBD2. The V and J ends lost 2 bases and 5 bases, in that order; junction bases with no gene match: 11. There are 17 residues in the CDR3. Per the germline V gene, CDR1 is MGHRA and CDR2 is YSYEKL. CDR3 in DNA: TGCGCCAGCAGCCAAAAAGGAGCGGGGGGGCTCGTCGAGACCCAGTACTTC. Protein product: CASSQKGAGGLVETQYF.

This clonotype was counted many times. This chain connects TRBV19 to TRBJ2-1; possible D gene TRBD1, 6 bases. V gave up 7 bases and J gave up 3 bases, with 10 bases separating them. CDR1 and CDR2 from the germline V gene are LNHDA and SQIVND (reference sequence). The CDR3 has 13 amino acids. The CDR3 spells CASKQGSYNEQFF. The CDR3 nucleotides are TGTGCCAGTAAACAGGGCAGCTACAATGAGCAGTTCTTC.

Details on this clonotype: Mismatch with germline at one junction end may stem from a read error. The V gene is TRBV20-1, the J gene TRBJ1-5; 8 nucleotides line up with TRBD1. CDR1 is DFQATT and CDR2 is SNEGSKA in the germline V gene (reference sequence). The CDR3 extends over 17 amino acids. The CDR3 DNA follows: TGCAGTGCTAGAGAAAATCTCAGGGGGCTAAGCAATCAGACCCAGCATTTT. This sequence encodes CSARENLRGLSNQTQHF.